The clone carrying this T cell receptor beta chain was counted a few times. Its antigen is undetermined. This specimen comes from a study of shared clonotypes between healthy human individuals. Study findings and constraints: Unshared clonotypes carried lower generation probabilities than those common to all four donors.

It was across several immunoSEQ plates that each subset's genomic DNA was evenly split. Sequenced by immunoSEQ multiplex PCR; TCRdb stores in-frame clones only, minus some. The sample contains over a million clones, 65% to 80% of which appear only once. A CD45RA+ naive subset and a CD45RA-negative memory subset were split from CD4+ cells. The sample was memory CD4+ T cells sorted from blood. Subset reported: CD45RA-negative fraction. This receptor was taken from a man younger than 35 in good health.

DNA of the CDR3: TGTGCCACCAGCAAGGGGGGACAGCAGTTCTTC. It specifies CATSKGGQQFF. This sequence joins TRBV15 and TRBJ2-1; D could derive from TRBD1 or TRBD2 (6 bases each). The ends were cut back, 4 bases at V and 11 bases at J, with 9 bases in the middle. Germline-derived CDR1 and CDR2 are LNHNV and YYDKDF (reference sequence). The CDR3 loop spans 11 amino acids.